These 3 T cell receptor beta chains originate from one sample sequenced in a study of identical twins. From the 5' RACE reads, TCRdb called clonotypes with MiXCR, one entry per CDR3 protein. The profile covers fewer than 450,000 distinct CDR3 sequences, with around 9% appearing a single time and under 10% taken by the ten largest. The specimen sequenced was naive T cells sorted from blood. These TCRs come from a woman aged 45-65 years in good health.

The V gene is TRBV2, the J gene TRBJ1-2; a possible D gene is TRBD1 (5 bases). Germline V gives CDR1 SNHLY, CDR2 FYNNEI. CDR3 length: 14 residues. V lost 1 base to trimming and J lost 6 bases, with 12 bases between them. The CDR3 protein is CASSEGYGGDGYTF. The CDR3 DNA reads as TGTGCCAGCAGTGAAGGTTATGGGGGTGATGGCTACACCTTC.

CDR3 sequence: CASRDHGDRGRGYEQYF. The DNA of the CDR3 is TGTGCCAGCAGGGATCATGGGGACAGGGGGCGAGGCTACGAGCAGTACTTC. The chain carries TRBV6-1 and TRBJ2-7; TRBD1 aligns across 12 bases. CDR1 and CDR2 from the germline V gene are MNHNS and SASEGT. The CDR3 consists of 17 residues. The J segment lost 3 bases and the V segment lost 6 bases, leaving 12 bases of the junction unmatched.

This chain uses TRBV12-3 or TRBV12-4 with TRBJ1-6; TRBD1 matches at 9 bases. The CDR3 has 13 amino acids. The V segment lost 4 bases and the J segment 10 bases; nucleotides outside the gene matches: 2. The CDR3: CASSWTGASPLHF. The CDR3 DNA reads TGTGCCAGCAGTTGGACAGGGGCCTCACCCCTCCACTTT.